This TCR beta chain was identified in a study of T cell responses to AZD1222 COVID-19 vaccine. Study findings and constraints: At study baseline, merely over 5 AZD1222 recipients were seropositive. Among vaccine-associated CD4 TCRs, coverage spanned spike, with dominance at 160-218 and 743-854.

A remark on this clone: The antigen is unknown.

Using immunoSEQ multiplex PCR, the repertoire was profiled, and TCRdb retains in-frame clones only, with some absent. This sample has around 190,000 clones, with just over 90% found just once. Pooling covered second doses at about 4 or about 12 weeks. This specimen consisted of peripheral blood, obtained 28 days after the second AZD1222 dose. This TCR derives from an adult who received the AZD1222 COVID-19 vaccine.

CDR3 sequence reads: CATSVSGSHEQFF. DNA of the CDR3: TGTGCCACCAGTGTCAGCGGGAGCCATGAGCAGTTCTTC. V gene TRBV24-1 combines with J gene TRBJ2-1, with 8 positions matching TRBD2. From germline, CDR1 is KGHDR and CDR2 SFDVKD. This CDR3 contains 13 residues. The V and J ends lost 5 bases and 8 bases, in that order; junction bases with no gene match: 4.